This T cell receptor (beta chain) is drawn from a study of blood T cell repertoires in COVID-19 (dated by TCRdb to 2019 to 2021). Context from the whole study: Collaborator samples came from the United States, Italy and Spain and covered acute and convalescent phases of COVID-19. The prospective study material was composed of cDNA or gDNA derived from T cells, B-cell-depleted T cells, or PBMCs. The repertoires were released in a freely available public database meant as a resource for research on the immune response to SARS-CoV-2. Deeply sampled blood TCRbeta repertoires from subjects exposed to, actively infected with, or recovered from COVID-19 were included in the dataset. Samples were obtained from the ongoing ImmuneRACE study (first 160 participants) and from 950 to 1,500 subjects provided by 6 global collaborators. HLA class I and class II types, where available, came from metadata supplied by the sample provider rather than from assay-based typing. A de-identified subject ID, COVID-19 status, age in years and sex were almost always included in the sample metadata.

Collaborating institutions collected whole blood in K2EDTA tubes following their own protocols. Collaborator samples were shipped for TCRbeta analysis as frozen whole blood, isolated PBMCs, or DNA extracted from either sample type. TCRbeta CDR3 regions were amplified from genomic DNA by means of the immunoSEQ Assay, a bias-controlled multiplex PCR. The original methods were these. The number of nucleated cells in each sample was estimated by amplification of reference gene primers within the assay. Sequence reads were collapsed and filtered to measure the absolute abundance of every unique TCRbeta CDR3 rearrangement. For each sample, productive Simpson clonality was calculated as the square root of Simpson's diversity index across productive rearrangements. In TCRdb, the immuneACCESS table is reduced to in-frame sequences with V and J assigned. These tables do not hold every clone; where another copy was compared, an unresolved V gene accounts for under half, and the others remain unexplained. V and J calls and clone size follow that table, whereas D and trimming were derived from the DNA. For this sample there are 85,000 to 90,000 clones; more than 65% appear just once. In total, the top ten clones hold about 11% of the sample.

Summary of the overall study and its limitations: The quantity of clinical and demographic metadata differed by source and by participant and was supplied without curation.

About this clone itself: The specificity of this receptor is unknown. No base qualities exist here, and no much larger clone lies one base off it.

The TCR originated in a man aged 70 or older with acute or convalescent COVID-19. Sequencing input: peripheral blood.

The CDR3 here reads CASSGLAGGTGELFF. The sequence in DNA is TGCGCCAGCAGCGGACTAGCGGGGGGCACGGGGGAGCTGTTTTTT. The chain is assembled from TRBV5-1 and TRBJ2-2; 14 central bases correspond to TRBD2. CDR1 is given as SGHRS and CDR2 as YFSETQ, both from the germline V gene. Inclusive of the bounding cysteine and phenylalanine, the CDR3 is 15 residues long. The entry retains the CDR3 DNA only, 45 bases that are in frame from base 1. Unmatched junction bases come to 4, with V trimmed by 4 bases and J by 8 bases.